The TCR beta chain under discussion was sequenced for a study of cytomegalovirus exposure and HLA in healthy donors. Both 60 Vbeta primers and 13 Jbeta primers went into the PCR. The method was immunoSEQ multiplex PCR; TCRdb's version includes in-frame clones alone and lacks a portion of them. In the table there are 150,000 to 200,000 clones, around three quarters of which are singletons. Germline V CDR1 and CDR2: MNHEY, SMNVEV (reference sequence). The length of the CDR3 is 14 residues. V shed 2 bases and J 3 bases; nucleotides not matched to a gene: 2. This chain connects TRBV27 to TRBJ2-7, with 9 bases lining up with TRBD2. The sequenced sample consisted of PBMCs. The clonotype originates from a woman aged 45-60 years in good health and CMV-seronegative. The CDR3: CASSLAGGHYEQYF. The CDR3, as DNA: TGTGCCAGCAGTTTAGCGGGAGGGCACTACGAGCAGTACTTC.